Sequencing of this TCR beta chain was carried out in a study of neurological immune-mediated disorders. Background on the study: Disease course was recorded as relapsing-remitting for some 31 and secondary progressive for about 9% of the roughly 35 multiple sclerosis patients. Study-wide results and limits: The expanded clones of different subjects shared no CDR3 amino acid sequences (suggesting private repertoires in all groups).

The CDR3 is 16 amino acids. Trimming pared 3 bases from V and 5 bases from J, leaving 17 bases between. From germline, CDR1 is MDHEN and CDR2 SYDVKM. In its sample, this clonotype was seen many times. The antigen remains undetermined. Sorted libraries were made with approximately 1 million CD4+ or CD8+ T cells. The cDNA was generated by 5'RACE with 10-nucleotide random UMIs. TCRdb redid the calling of the 5' RACE reads with MiXCR, one entry per CDR3 protein. The sample holds tens of thousands of distinct CDR3 sequences; 5.8% are singletons and the top ten take over 1.2%. This sequence joins TRBV28 and TRBJ1-5; D might be TRBD1 (5 bases). This sequence was found in a woman aged 18-30 years with multiple sclerosis. Sequences were obtained from CD4+ T cells from blood. CDR3 DNA sequence: TGTGCCAGCAGTTTGTGGACTGGCCAGGGAGATCAGCCCCAGCATTTT. It yields the protein CASSLWTGQGDQPQHF.